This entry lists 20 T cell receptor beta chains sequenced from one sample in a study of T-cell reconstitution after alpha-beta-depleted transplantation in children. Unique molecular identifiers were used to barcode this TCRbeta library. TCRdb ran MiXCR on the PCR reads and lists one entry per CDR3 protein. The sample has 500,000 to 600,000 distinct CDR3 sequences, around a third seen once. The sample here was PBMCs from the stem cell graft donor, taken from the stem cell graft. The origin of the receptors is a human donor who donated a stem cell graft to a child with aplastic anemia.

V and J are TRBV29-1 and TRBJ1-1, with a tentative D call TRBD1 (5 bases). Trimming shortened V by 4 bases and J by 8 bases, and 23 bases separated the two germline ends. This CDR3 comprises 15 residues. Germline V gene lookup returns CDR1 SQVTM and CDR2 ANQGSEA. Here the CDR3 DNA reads TGCAGCGTTGCCCCTTTTAACAGGTCACCAGGGGAAGCTTTCTTT. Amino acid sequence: CSVAPFNRSPGEAFF.

The CDR3 nucleotides read TGTGCCAGCAGCTTAGAACTGATTATAGGAGGCGGCGGGGACGAGCAGTACTTC. Protein: CASSLELIIGGGGDEQYF. V usage is TRBV11-1 and J usage is TRBJ2-7, with D perhaps TRBD2 (6 bases). The V gene lost 1 base and the J gene lost 5 bases, with 24 bases spanning the gap. Germline loops: CDR1 SGHAT, CDR2 FQDESV (reference sequence). The CDR3 covers 18 residues.

CDR3 region: CSVSGANEKLFF. The CDR3, as DNA: TGCAGCGTTTCCGGTGCTAATGAAAAACTGTTTTTT. This chain uses TRBV29-1 with TRBJ1-4, with D unclear. The CDR3 loop spans 12 amino acids. Between the trimmed V and J ends, which lost 5 bases and 3 bases, there was a span of 7 bases. CDR1 and CDR2 (germline): SQVTM, ANQGSEA.

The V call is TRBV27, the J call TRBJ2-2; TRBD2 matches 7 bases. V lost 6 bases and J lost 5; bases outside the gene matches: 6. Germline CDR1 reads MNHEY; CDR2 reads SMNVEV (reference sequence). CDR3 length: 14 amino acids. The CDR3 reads CASRGGGETGELFF. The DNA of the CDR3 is TGTGCCAGCAGGGGGGGAGGGGAAACCGGGGAGCTGTTTTTT.

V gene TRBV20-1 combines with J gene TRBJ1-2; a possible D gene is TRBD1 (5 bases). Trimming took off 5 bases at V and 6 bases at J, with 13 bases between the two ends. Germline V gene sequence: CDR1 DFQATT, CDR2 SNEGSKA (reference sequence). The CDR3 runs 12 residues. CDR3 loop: CSAQPRGDGYTF. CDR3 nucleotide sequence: TGCAGTGCTCAGCCGCGGGGGGATGGCTACACCTTC.

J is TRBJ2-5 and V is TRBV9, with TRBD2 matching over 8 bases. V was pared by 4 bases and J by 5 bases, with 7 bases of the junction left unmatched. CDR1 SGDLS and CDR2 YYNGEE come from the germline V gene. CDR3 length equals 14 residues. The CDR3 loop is CASSPGGTSETQYF. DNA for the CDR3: TGTGCCAGCAGCCCCGGCGGGACTAGTGAGACCCAGTACTTC.

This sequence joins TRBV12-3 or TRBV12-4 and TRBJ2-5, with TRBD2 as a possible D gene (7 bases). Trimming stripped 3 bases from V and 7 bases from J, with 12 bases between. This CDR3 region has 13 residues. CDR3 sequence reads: CASSLGGGGTQYF. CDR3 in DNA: TGTGCCAGCAGTTTGGGGGGAGGGGGGACCCAGTACTTC.

CDR3 region: CAYNWTPRGEQYF. Written as DNA, the CDR3 is TGTGCCTACAACTGGACTCCCCGGGGCGAGCAGTACTTC. The chain is built from TRBV30 and TRBJ2-7; D possibly corresponds to TRBD2 (5 bases). The germline gives CDR1 GTSNPN, CDR2 SVGIG (reference sequence). The CDR3 consists of 13 residues. The V and J ends lost 7 bases and 6 bases respectively, with 19 bases between them.

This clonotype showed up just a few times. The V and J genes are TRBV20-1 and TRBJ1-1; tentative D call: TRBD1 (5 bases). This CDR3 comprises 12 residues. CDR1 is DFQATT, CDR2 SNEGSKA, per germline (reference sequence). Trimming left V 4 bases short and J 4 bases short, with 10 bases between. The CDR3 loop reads CSANAGVTEAFF. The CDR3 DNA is TGCAGTGCTAATGCGGGGGTCACTGAAGCTTTCTTT.

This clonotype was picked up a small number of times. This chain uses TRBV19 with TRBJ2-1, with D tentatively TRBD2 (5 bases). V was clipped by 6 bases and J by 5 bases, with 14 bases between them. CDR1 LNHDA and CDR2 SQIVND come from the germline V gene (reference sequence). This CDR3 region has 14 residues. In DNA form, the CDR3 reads TGTGCCAGTAGCACTATAGCGACAAACAATGAGCAGTTCTTC. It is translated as CASSTIATNNEQFF.

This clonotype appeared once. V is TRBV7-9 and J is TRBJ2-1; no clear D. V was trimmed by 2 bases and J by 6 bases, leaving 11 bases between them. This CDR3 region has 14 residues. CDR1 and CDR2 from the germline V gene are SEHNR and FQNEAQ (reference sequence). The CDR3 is CASSLSVSGNEQFF. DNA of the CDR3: TGTGCCAGCAGCTTATCCGTCTCCGGCAATGAGCAGTTCTTC.

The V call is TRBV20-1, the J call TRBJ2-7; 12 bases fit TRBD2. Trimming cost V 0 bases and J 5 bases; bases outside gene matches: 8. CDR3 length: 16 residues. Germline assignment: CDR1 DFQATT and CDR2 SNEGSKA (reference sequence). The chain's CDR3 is CSAREVTSGSKHEQYF. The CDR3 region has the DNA TGCAGTGCTAGAGAAGTGACTAGCGGGAGTAAACACGAGCAGTACTTC.

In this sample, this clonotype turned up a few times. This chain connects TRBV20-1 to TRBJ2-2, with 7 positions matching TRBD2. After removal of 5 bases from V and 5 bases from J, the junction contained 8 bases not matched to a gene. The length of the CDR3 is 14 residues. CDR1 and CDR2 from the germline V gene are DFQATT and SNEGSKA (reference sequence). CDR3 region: CSARRLAGTGELFF. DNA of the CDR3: TGCAGTGCTCGTCGACTAGCTGGTACCGGGGAGCTGTTTTTT.

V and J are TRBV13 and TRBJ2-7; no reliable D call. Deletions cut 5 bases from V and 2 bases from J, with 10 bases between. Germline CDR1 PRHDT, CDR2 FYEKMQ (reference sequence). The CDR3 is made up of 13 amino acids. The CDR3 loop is CASSPTRTYEQYV. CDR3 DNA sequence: TGTGCCAGCAGCCCGACCAGGACCTACGAGCAGTACGTC.

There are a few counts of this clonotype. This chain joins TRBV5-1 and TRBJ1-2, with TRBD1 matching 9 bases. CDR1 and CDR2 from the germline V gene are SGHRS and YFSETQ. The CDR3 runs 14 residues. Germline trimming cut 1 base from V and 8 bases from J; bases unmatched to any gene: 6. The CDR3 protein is CASSLLDRGDGYTF. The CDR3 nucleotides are TGCGCCAGCAGCTTGTTGGACAGGGGTGACGGCTACACCTTC.

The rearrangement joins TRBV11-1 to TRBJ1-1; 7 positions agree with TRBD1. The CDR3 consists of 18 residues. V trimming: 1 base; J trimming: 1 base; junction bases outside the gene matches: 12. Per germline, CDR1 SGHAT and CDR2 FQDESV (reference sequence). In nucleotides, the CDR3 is TGTGCCAGCAGCTTAGGTTCGGAGGGGGCAAGGGCGAACACTGAAGCTTTCTTT. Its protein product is CASSLGSEGARANTEAFF.

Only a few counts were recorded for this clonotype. CDR3 residues: CASSFPIQGTSSYNEQFF. The CDR3 DNA reads TGCGCCAGCAGCTTCCCTATACAGGGGACCAGCTCCTACAATGAGCAGTTCTTC. This chain joins TRBV5-1 and TRBJ2-1, with 7 nucleotides matching TRBD1. J was trimmed by 0 bases and V by 2 bases; bases with no gene match: 11. Germline assignment: CDR1 SGHRS and CDR2 YFSETQ. The CDR3 covers 18 residues.

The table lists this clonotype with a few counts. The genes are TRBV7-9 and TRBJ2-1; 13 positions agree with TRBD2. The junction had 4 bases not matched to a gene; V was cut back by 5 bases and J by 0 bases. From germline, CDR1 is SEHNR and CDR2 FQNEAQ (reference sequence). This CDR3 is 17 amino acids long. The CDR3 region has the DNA TGTGCCAGCAGCAGAGGGACTAGCGGGACCTCCTACAATGAGCAGTTCTTC. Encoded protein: CASSRGTSGTSYNEQFF.

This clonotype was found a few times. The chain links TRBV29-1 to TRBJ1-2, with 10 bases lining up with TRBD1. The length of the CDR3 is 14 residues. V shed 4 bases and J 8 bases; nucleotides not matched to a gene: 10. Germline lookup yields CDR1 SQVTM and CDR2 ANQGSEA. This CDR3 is CSVAPGQGRLGYTF. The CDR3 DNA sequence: TGCAGCGTTGCGCCGGGACAGGGGCGCTTAGGCTACACCTTC. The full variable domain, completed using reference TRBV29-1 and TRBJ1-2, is SAVISQKPSRDICQRGTSLTIQCQVDSQVTMMFWYRQQPGQSLTLIATANQGSEATYESGFVIDKFPISRPNLTFSTLTVSNMSPEDSSIYLCSVAPGQGRLGYTFGSGTRLTVV.

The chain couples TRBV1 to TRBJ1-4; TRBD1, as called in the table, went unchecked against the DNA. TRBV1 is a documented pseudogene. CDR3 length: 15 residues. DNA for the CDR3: TGCACCAGCGGGCCGCCGAGACGTCTGAATGAAAAACTGTTTTTT. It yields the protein CTSGPPRRLNEKLFF.